The 3 T cell receptor beta chains listed next were all sequenced from one sample in a study of T cell repertoires in cytomegalovirus infection. Their antigens are not known. MiXCR, applied by TCRdb to the reads, yields one record per CDR3 protein. Of about 830,000 distinct CDR3 sequences in the sample, 32% were seen once. The source was cultured CD8+ T cells from PBMCs, collected from culture after CMV antigen stimulation. The receptors were sampled from a human donor in good health (CMV status not recorded). Some clones in this sample may be carry-over from other donors' samples.

The chain links TRBV11-2 to TRBJ2-2; no reliable D call. The V gene's germline CDR1 is SGHAT and CDR2 FQNNGV. Trimming cost V 1 base and J 2 bases, with 14 bases left between them. The CDR3 is 17 residues long. The CDR3 sequence: CASSLAGSGHNTGELFF. The DNA of the CDR3 is TGTGCCAGCAGCTTAGCCGGGTCGGGTCATAACACCGGGGAGCTGTTTTTT.

The rearrangement links TRBV7-8 to TRBJ2-7; tentative D call: TRBD1 (5 bases). Germline V gene sequence: CDR1 SGHVS, CDR2 FQNEAQ. The V end lost 5 bases, the J end lost 2 bases, and 10 bases lay between the germline ends. The CDR3 covers 13 residues. CDR3 sequence (DNA): TGTGCCAGCAGCCCGAGACAGACCTACGAGCAGTACGTC. As protein: CASSPRQTYEQYV.

The chain carries TRBV12-3 or TRBV12-4 and TRBJ1-4; 8 nucleotides agree with TRBD1. Trimming removed 5 bases from V and 7 bases from J; junction bases left unmatched: 6. The CDR3 extends over 14 amino acids. The CDR3 is CASSRTGSSEKLFF. CDR3 in DNA: TGTGCCAGCAGTCGGACAGGGAGTAGTGAAAAACTGTTTTTT.